One T cell receptor (beta chain) is described in this entry. The specificity of this receptor is unknown. No much larger clone is present one base from it, and per-base qualities are unavailable. From the cysteine through the phenylalanine, the CDR3 covers 13 amino acids. The read is trimmed to its CDR3 DNA, 39 bases read in frame from base 1. V and J are truncated by 6 bases and 2 bases respectively, leaving an intervening sequence of 12 bases. Taken from the germline V gene (reference sequence), the CDR1 and CDR2 loops are DFQATT and SNEGSKA. These data originate in a study of T-cell reconstitution after alpha-beta-depleted transplantation in children (dated by TCRdb to about 2016). The study in broad terms: Using TCR repertoire profiling, the study followed T-cell immune reconstitution in a quantitative way in children after TCRalphabeta/CD19-depleted allogeneic hematopoietic cell transplantation. Broader findings and caveats from the paper: The apparently early recovery of alphabetaT-cell counts about two months after transplant reportedly depended on only several hundred rapidly expanded clones that came from non-depleted graft cells. Hyperexpanded clone frequencies declined over subsequent months; after one year, T-cell counts and TCRbeta diversity were mostly attributed to newly produced T cells. In some patients, the high TCRbeta diversity seen at day 60 was put down to recipient T cells and intrathymic progenitors that had survived conditioning.

Interpreted using the paper, the treatment or condition label stands for: allogeneic hematopoietic cell transplantation with graft depleted of TCRalphabeta T cells and CD19 B cells. Transplant recipients were children who received TCRalphabeta/CD19-depleted allogeneic hematopoietic cell grafts. Receptors were amplified or captured by PCR. The listed sequencing device is Illumina HiSeq 2500. TCR libraries were prepared with molecular barcoding, using unique molecular identifiers to normalize TCRbeta repertoire quantification. The public reads were quality trimmed at Q25 with fastp and then assembled into clones with MiXCR by TCRdb, keeping productive beta chains. Merged by CDR3 protein, the rows form single entries marked with the most common genes and DNA. The sample table lists approximately 430,000 distinct CDR3 sequences, around 15% of them with a count of one. The ten largest account for under 30% of the sample.

This chain is built from TRBV20-1 and TRBJ2-3; the best D guess is TRBD1, with 6 bases matching. The source is a boy younger than two who had a stem cell transplant for Wiskott-Aldrich syndrome, so the T cells may come from the graft donor. The sample in question was PBMCs, mostly from graft donor cells, obtained 360 days after TCRalphabeta/CD19-depleted stem cell transplant. The nucleotide sequence is given as TGCAGTGCAGGTGTGGGACACACAGATACGCAGTATTTT. Translated, this is CSAGVGHTDTQYF.